The clone carrying this T cell receptor (beta chain) was observed at least ten times. No antigen is known for it. Trimming stripped 0 bases from V and 1 base from J, with 16 bases between. This CDR3 region has 17 residues. Germline V gene lookup returns CDR1 DFQATT and CDR2 SNEGSKA (reference sequence). This entry belongs to a study of CD8 T cells in ankylosing spondylitis. The study, taken as a whole, reports: According to the report, clones linked to the disease were significantly enriched in matched synovial fluid samples taken from ankylosing spondylitis patients. Earlier reports found some motif variants in synovial fluid and blood in reactive arthritis. Among TCR beta sequences, a motif of under ten highly homologous variants appeared characteristic of ankylosing spondylitis blood.

Quantitative 5'-RACE with molecular barcodes produced the TCR beta libraries. TCRdb passed the 5' RACE reads through MiXCR, listing each CDR3 protein once. Among about 800,000 distinct CDR3 sequences listed, 10% to 15% were seen once. This TCR was sampled from a male donor with ankylosing spondylitis. The sample comprised blood, either unsorted or a sorted T cell fraction (not recorded which). V and J are TRBV20-1 and TRBJ2-1, with D unresolved. CDR3 residues: CSARDPGTKHSYNEQFF. As DNA, the CDR3 is TGCAGTGCTAGAGATCCCGGCACCAAACATTCCTACAATGAGCAGTTCTTC.